Described below is a single T cell receptor beta chain sequence and its context. What it recognizes is unknown. This sample was taken from a study of lung T cells in sarcoidosis with Löfgren's syndrome. Study background: Analyses focused on Löfgren's syndrome patients. Study outcomes and limitations: TRAV12-1 and TRBV2 were reportedly most expanded in Löfgren's patients.

TCRdb reanalysed the reads using MiXCR and keeps one entry per CDR3 protein. The sample contains 58,000 or so distinct CDR3 sequences, roughly 20% of which appear only once. The CDR3 length is 13 residues. Trimming took 0 bases from V and 8 from J; bases not matched to a gene: 2. Germline CDR1 reads SGHNT; CDR2 reads YYREEE (reference sequence). V usage is TRBV5-4 and J usage is TRBJ1-3; 7 nucleotides align to TRBD1. This TCR was recovered from a human donor with sarcoidosis (Löfgren's syndrome or another form), or a control subject (not recorded which). Sequencing was carried out using CD4+ T cells from PBMCs. CDR3 in DNA: TGTGCCAGCAGCTTGGACAGGGGCGACACCATATATTTT. This encodes CASSLDRGDTIYF.